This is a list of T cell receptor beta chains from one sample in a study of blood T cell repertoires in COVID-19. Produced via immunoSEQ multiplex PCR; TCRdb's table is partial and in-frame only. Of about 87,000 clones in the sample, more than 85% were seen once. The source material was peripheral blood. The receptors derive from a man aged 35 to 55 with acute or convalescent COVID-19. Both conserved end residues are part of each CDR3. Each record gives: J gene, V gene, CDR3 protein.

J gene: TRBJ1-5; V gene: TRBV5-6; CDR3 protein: CASSLAGSHNQPQHF
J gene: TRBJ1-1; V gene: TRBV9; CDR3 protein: CASSPRTGQNTEAFF
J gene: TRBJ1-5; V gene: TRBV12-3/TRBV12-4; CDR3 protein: CASNTYSQRPQHF
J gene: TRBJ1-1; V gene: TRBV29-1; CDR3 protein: CSVEEPRGTEAFF
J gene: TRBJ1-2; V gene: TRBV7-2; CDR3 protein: CASSYGGQGAQNYGYTF
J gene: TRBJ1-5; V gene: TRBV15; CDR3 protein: CATSREGQGGQPQHF
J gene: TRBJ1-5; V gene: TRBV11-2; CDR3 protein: CASTRTGDQPQHF
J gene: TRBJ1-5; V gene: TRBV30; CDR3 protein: CAWDQGLPNQPQHF
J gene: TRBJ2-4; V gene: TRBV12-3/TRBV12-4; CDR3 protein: CASSFSQKNIQYF
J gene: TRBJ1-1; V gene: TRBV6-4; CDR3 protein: CASTKQGGAVGTEAFF
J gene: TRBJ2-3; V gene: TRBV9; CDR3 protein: CASSVAPGGATDTQYF
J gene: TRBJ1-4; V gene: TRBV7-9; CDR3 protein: CASSLDSQGEKLFF
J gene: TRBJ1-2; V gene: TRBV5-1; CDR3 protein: CASSFAIIPPDRAGGYTF
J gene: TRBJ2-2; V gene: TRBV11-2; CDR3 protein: CASSYPGQANTGELFF
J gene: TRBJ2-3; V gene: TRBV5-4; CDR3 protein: CASSGLSGRASDTQYF